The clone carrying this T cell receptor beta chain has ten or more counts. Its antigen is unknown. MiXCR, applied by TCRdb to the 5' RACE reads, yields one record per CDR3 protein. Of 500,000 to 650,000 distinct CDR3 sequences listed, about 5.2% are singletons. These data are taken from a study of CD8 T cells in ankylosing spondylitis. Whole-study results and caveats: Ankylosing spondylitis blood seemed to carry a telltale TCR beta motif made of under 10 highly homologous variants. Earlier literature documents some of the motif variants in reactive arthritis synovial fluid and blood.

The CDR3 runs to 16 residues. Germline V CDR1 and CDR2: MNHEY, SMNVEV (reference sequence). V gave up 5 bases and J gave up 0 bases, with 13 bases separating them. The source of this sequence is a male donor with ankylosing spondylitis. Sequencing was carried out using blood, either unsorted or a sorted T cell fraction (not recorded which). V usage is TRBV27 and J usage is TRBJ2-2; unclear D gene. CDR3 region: CASSVSYVSNTGELFF. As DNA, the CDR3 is TGTGCCAGCAGTGTTTCTTATGTCTCGAACACCGGGGAGCTGTTTTTT.